Given below is one TCR beta chain in context. These data come from a study of blood T cell repertoires in COVID-19. Seattle patients were enrolled while actively infected and followed longitudinally. Losses at the gene ends were 5 bases for V and 2 bases for J; bases not matched to a gene: 6. The CDR3 is 15 amino acids. Germline lookup yields CDR1 SGHVS and CDR2 FNYEAQ. Only in-frame clones appear in the TCRdb table, and some are missing; sequencing was by immunoSEQ multiplex PCR. Among 250,000 to 400,000 clones listed, about nine tenths were seen once. Specimen: peripheral blood. This sequence originates from a woman in her 30s with COVID-19, enrolled during active disease. The J gene is TRBJ1-3, the V gene TRBV7-6, with TRBD1 matching 7 bases. The CDR3 DNA reads TGTGCCAGCAGCGCCGACAGGGAGCCTGGAAACACCATATATTTT. This codes for CASSADREPGNTIYF.